Reported below is one TCR beta chain. Its antigen is as yet unknown. This sample stems from a study of blood T cells in healthy people across ages. Study-level results: While age rose, TCR beta diversity per million T cells dropped in a roughly linear way.

This CDR3 region has 14 residues. CDR1 is SGHRS, CDR2 YFSETQ, per germline. The V gene lost 1 base and the J gene lost 5 bases, with 10 bases spanning the gap. A sample-barcoded 5' primer and a J-beta primer mix were used in a second PCR of about 6 to 12 cycles. TCRdb fed the 5' RACE reads into MiXCR, producing one record per CDR3 protein. The table lists hundreds of thousands of distinct CDR3 sequences, roughly 25% of them singletons. These data also formed part of another study, on T cells of mothers and their children. That investigation notes: cDNA synthesis used all extracted RNA, about 1.5 ug per 15 ul. The second PCR used the M1S primer, and this primer added sample barcodes and 2-4 random nucleotides. Slightly higher overlap, not significant, was seen in related mother-child pairs than in unrelated pairs.

This sequence joins TRBV5-1 and TRBJ2-1; perhaps TRBD1 as D (6 bases). The clonotype comes from a boy between 10 and 17 years old in good health. Sequencing input: blood. This CDR3 is CASSLLQGDNEQFF. CDR3 bases: TGCGCCAGCAGCTTGTTACAGGGCGACAATGAGCAGTTCTTC.